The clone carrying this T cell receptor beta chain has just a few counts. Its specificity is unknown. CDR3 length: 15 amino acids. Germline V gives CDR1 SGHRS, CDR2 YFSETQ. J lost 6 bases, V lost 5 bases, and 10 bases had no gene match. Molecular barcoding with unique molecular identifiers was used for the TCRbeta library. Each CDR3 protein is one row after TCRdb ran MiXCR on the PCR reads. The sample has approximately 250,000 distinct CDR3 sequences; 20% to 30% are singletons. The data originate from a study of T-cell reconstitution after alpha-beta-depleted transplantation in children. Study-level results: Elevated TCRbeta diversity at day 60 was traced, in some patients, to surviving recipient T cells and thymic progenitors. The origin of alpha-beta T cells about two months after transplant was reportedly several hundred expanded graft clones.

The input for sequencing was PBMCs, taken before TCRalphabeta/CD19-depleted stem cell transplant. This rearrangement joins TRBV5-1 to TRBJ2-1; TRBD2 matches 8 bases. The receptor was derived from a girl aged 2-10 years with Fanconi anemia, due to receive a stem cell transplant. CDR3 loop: CASRASGSVSNEQFF. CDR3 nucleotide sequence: TGCGCCAGCAGGGCCAGCGGGAGTGTGAGCAATGAGCAGTTCTTC.